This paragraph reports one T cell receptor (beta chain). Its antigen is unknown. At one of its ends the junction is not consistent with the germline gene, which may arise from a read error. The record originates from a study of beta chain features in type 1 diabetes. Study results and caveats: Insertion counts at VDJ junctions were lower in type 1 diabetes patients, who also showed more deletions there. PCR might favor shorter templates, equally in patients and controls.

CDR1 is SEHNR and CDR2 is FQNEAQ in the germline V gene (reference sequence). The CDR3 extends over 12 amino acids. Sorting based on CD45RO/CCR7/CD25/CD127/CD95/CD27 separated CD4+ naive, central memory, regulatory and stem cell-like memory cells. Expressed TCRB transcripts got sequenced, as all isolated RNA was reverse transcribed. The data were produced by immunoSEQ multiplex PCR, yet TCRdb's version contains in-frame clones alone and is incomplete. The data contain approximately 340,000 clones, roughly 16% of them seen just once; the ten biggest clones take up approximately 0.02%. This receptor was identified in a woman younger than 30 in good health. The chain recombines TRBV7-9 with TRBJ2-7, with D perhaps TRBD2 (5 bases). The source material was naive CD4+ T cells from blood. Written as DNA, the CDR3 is TGTGCCAGCAGCTTAGCTCCAGAACCGGGGATCTTC. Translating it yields CASSLAPEPGIF.